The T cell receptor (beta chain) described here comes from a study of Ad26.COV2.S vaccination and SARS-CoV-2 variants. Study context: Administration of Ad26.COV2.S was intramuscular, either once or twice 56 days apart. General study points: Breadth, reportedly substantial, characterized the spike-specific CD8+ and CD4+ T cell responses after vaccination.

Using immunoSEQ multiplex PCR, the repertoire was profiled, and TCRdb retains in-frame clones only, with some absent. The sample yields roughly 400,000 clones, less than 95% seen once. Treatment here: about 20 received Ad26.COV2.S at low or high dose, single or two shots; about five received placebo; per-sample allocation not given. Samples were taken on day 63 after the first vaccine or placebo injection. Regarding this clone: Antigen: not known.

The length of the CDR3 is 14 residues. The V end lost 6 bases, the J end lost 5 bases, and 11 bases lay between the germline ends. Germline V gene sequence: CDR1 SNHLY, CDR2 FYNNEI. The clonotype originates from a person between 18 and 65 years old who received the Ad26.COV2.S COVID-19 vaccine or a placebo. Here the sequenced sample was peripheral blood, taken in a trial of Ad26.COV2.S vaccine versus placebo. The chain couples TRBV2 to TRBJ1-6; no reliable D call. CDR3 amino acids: CASSPSRDNSPLHF. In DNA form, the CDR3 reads TGTGCCAGCAGCCCCTCAAGGGATAATTCACCCCTCCACTTT.